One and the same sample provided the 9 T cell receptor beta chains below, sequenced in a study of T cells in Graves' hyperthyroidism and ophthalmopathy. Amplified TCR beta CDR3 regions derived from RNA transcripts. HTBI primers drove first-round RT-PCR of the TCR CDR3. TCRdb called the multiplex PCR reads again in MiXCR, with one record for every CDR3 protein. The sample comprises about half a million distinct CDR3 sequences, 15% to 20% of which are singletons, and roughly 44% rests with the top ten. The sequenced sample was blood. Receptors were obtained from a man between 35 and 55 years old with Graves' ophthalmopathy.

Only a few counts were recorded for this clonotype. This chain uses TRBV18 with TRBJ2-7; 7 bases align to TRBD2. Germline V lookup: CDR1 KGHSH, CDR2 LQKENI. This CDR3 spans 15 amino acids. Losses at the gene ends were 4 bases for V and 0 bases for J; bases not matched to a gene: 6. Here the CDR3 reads CASSLSGESSYEQYF. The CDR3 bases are TGTGCCAGCTCACTCAGCGGGGAAAGCTCCTACGAGCAGTACTTC.

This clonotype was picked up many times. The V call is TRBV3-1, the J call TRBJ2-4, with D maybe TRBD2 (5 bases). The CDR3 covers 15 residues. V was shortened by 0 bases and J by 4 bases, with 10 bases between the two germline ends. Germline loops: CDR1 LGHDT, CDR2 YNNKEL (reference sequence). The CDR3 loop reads CASSQEGRGKNIQYF. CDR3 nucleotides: TGTGCCAGCAGCCAAGAAGGTCGGGGTAAAAACATTCAGTACTTC.

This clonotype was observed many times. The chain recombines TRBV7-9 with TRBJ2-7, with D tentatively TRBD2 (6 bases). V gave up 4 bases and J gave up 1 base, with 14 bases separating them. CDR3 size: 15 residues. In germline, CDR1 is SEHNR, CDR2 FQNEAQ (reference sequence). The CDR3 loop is CASSSGRERSYEQYF. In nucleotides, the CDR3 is TGTGCCAGCAGCTCCGGACGGGAGAGGTCCTACGAGCAGTACTTC.

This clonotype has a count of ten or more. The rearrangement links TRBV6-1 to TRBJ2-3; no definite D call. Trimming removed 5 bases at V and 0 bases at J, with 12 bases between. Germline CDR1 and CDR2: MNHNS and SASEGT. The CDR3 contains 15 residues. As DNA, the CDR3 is TGTGCCAGCAGTTACGAAGGCCAAAGCACAGATACGCAGTATTTT. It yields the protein CASSYEGQSTDTQYF.

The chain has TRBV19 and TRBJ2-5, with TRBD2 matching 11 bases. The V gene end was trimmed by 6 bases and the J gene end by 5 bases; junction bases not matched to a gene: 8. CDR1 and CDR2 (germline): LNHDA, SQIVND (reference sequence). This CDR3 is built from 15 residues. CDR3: CASRAILAGVETQYF. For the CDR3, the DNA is TGTGCCAGTAGGGCGATACTAGCGGGAGTTGAGACCCAGTACTTC.

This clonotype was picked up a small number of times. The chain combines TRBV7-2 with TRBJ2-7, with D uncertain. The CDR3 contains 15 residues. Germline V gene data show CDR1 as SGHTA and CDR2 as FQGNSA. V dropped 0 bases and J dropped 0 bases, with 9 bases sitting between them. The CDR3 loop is CASSLASEASYEQYF. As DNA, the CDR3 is TGTGCCAGCAGCTTAGCGTCAGAAGCCTCCTACGAGCAGTACTTC.

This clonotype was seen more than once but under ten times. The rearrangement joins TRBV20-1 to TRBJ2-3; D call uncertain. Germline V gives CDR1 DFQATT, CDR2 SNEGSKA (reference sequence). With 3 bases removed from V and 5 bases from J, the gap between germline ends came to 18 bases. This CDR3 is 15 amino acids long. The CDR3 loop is CSASFLAGARDTQYF. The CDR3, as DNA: TGCAGTGCTAGTTTCTTGGCAGGAGCTAGAGATACGCAGTATTTT.

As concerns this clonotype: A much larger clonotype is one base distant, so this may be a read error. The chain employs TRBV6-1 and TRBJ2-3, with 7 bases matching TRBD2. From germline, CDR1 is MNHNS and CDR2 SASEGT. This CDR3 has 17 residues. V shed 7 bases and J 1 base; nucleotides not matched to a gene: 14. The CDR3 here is CASNLSPTRGGTDTQYF. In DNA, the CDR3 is TGTGCCAGCAACCTCTCTCCCACACGGGGGGGCACAGATACGCAGTATTTT.

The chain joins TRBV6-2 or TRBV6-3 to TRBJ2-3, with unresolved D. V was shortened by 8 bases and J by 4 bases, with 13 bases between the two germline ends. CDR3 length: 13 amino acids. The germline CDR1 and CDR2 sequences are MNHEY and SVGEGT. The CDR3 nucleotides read TGTGCCAGCCGGAAAAAAGGGTCAGATACGCAGTATTTT. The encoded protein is CASRKKGSDTQYF.